Below, one T cell receptor beta chain is given with its context. Its matching antigen is unknown. Primers used in a second PCR of about 7 to 12 cycles were a sample-barcoded 5' primer and a J-beta primer mix. Every single cDNA molecule received a tag from a template-switch adaptor with 12 random nucleotides. TCRdb reanalysed the 5' RACE reads using MiXCR and keeps one entry per CDR3 protein. The repertoire consists of about 1,500,000 distinct CDR3 sequences, with around 42% occurring once and the leading ten covering roughly 7.7%. The CDR3 runs 12 residues. The germline gives CDR1 SEHNR, CDR2 FQNEAQ (reference sequence). The ends were cut back, 4 bases at V and 10 bases at J, with 11 bases in the middle. This sample stems from a study of blood T cells in healthy people across ages. Study results and limitations: It was not possible, with unsorted PBMCs, to conclusively compare naive and antigen-experienced cells. Long-lived donors carried more naive CD4+ cells and greater diversity than aged donors.

This sequence joins TRBV7-9 and TRBJ2-1; no clear D gene. Sequencing was done on a sample of blood. The TCR was taken from a woman between 18 and 29 years old in good health. The CDR3 nucleotides are TGTGCCAGCAGCTCCTTTTTGCGGGAGCAGTTCTTC. Protein sequence: CASSSFLREQFF.